The 14 T cell receptor beta chains presented below share a single source sample, sequenced in a study of blood T cell repertoires in COVID-19. Sequencing used immunoSEQ multiplex PCR; TCRdb keeps in-frame clones, though not all of them. The sample yields about 370,000 clones, more than 80% seen once. The source material was peripheral blood. The receptors were sampled from a woman aged 25 to 45 with COVID-19, enrolled during active disease.

This sequence joins TRBV19 and TRBJ2-7; tentatively, D is TRBD2 (5 bases). Trimming removed 5 bases at V and 5 bases at J, with 25 bases between. CDR1 and CDR2 from the germline V gene are LNHDA and SQIVND (reference sequence). The CDR3 runs 17 residues. The CDR3 sequence: CASSAEPPDSLPDEQYV. As DNA, the CDR3 is TGTGCCAGTAGTGCAGAACCTCCGGACTCCCTCCCCGACGAGCAGTACGTC.

This clone showed up just once. The chain recombines TRBV4-2 with TRBJ1-2, with 9 bases matching TRBD1. Germline loops: CDR1 LGHNA, CDR2 YNFKEQ. V shed 0 bases and J 7 bases; nucleotides not matched to a gene: 9. The CDR3 runs 16 residues. CDR3 region: CASSQDEDRGVGGYTF. CDR3 nucleotides: TGTGCCAGCAGCCAAGATGAAGACAGGGGGGTTGGTGGCTACACCTTC.

J is TRBJ2-1 and V is TRBV27; 13 bases map to TRBD2. The length of the CDR3 is 17 residues. Germline V gives CDR1 MNHEY, CDR2 SMNVEV (reference sequence). V was clipped by 5 bases and J by 2 bases; unmatched bases: 6. The CDR3 loop reads CASSPGLAGWTYNEQFF. For the CDR3, the DNA is TGTGCCAGCAGTCCGGGACTAGCGGGATGGACCTACAATGAGCAGTTCTTC.

This clone has just one count. The chain links TRBV5-5 to TRBJ2-5, with 9 positions matching TRBD1. V lost 4 bases to trimming and J lost 5 bases; unmatched junction nucleotides: 9. Germline V gene sequence: CDR1 SGHKS, CDR2 YYEKEE (reference sequence). This CDR3 spans 15 amino acids. The CDR3 DNA is TGTGCCAGCAGCCGCGGGACAGGGTATGCGGAGACCCAGTACTTC. As protein: CASSRGTGYAETQYF.

The chain carries TRBV5-6 and TRBJ2-5; tentative D call: TRBD1 (6 bases). The V gene's germline CDR1 is SGHDT and CDR2 YYEEEE. V lost 2 bases and J lost 3, with 11 bases in between. This CDR3 has 14 amino acids. This chain's CDR3 is CASSFLDRKETQYF. CDR3 DNA sequence: TGTGCCAGCAGCTTTTTAGACAGGAAAGAGACCCAGTACTTC.

This chain links TRBV20-1 with TRBJ2-6; 10 bases line up with TRBD1. This CDR3 region has 14 residues. Trimming removed 3 bases from V and 13 bases from J; junction bases left unmatched: 9. CDR1 DFQATT and CDR2 SNEGSKA come from the germline V gene (reference sequence). CDR3 nucleotide sequence: TGCAGTGCTAGTGACAGGGGGCGCGGTGGGGTCCTGACTTTC. Residues: CSASDRGRGGVLTF.

The chain recombines TRBV3-1 (or the pseudogene TRBV3-2) with TRBJ2-5; D may be TRBD2 (6 bases). Trimming cost V 5 bases and J 4 bases, with 11 bases left between them. The CDR3 loop spans 13 amino acids. Looked up from germline, CDR1 is LGHDT and CDR2 is YNNKEL (reference sequence). For the CDR3, the DNA is TGTGCCAGCAGCGGGAGGTTTGGAGAGACCCAGTACTTC. Translated: CASSGRFGETQYF.

The chain couples TRBV4-3 to TRBJ2-1; D possibly corresponds to TRBD1 (6 bases). V lost 1 base and J 2 bases, leaving 9 bases between the germline ends. Germline lookup yields CDR1 LGHNA and CDR2 YSLEER. CDR3 size: 15 residues. The CDR3 DNA reads TGCGCCAGCAGCCAAGCCGGACAGCCCTACAATGAGCAGTTCTTC. Amino acid sequence: CASSQAGQPYNEQFF.

The V gene is TRBV19, the J gene TRBJ2-7, with D maybe TRBD1 (5 bases). V lost 5 bases, J lost 0 bases, and 11 bases lay in between. The CDR3 is 14 residues long. Germline V gene lookup returns CDR1 LNHDA and CDR2 SQIVND (reference sequence). The CDR3 loop reads CASSSQASSYEQYF. For the CDR3, the DNA is TGTGCCAGTAGTTCACAGGCTAGCTCCTACGAGCAGTACTTC.

The CDR3 spells CASSYVPDSGYTF. In DNA form, the CDR3 reads TGTGCCAGCAGTTACGTTCCGGACAGCGGCTACACCTTC. This sequence joins TRBV6-5 and TRBJ1-2; possibly TRBD1 for D (6 bases). V lost 2 bases to trimming and J lost 8 bases, with 12 bases between them. Germline V lookup: CDR1 MNHEY, CDR2 SVGAGI. The CDR3 covers 13 residues.

The CDR3 here is CASSSGGYGEDTQYF. As DNA, the CDR3 is TGCGCCAGCAGCTCTGGCGGGTATGGGGAAGATACGCAGTATTTT. The rearrangement links TRBV5-1 to TRBJ2-3, with D perhaps matching TRBD2 (5 bases). This CDR3 has 15 amino acids. Germline V lookup: CDR1 SGHRS, CDR2 YFSETQ. Trimming removed 3 bases from V and 5 bases from J, with 16 bases in between.

The chain joins TRBV4-3 to TRBJ1-2; possible D gene TRBD1, 6 bases. V was clipped by 0 bases and J by 0 bases, with 8 bases between them. The CDR3 contains 15 residues. CDR1 is LGHNA and CDR2 is YSLEER in the germline V gene. CDR3 loop: CASSQDQGPNYGYTF. Written as DNA, the CDR3 is TGCGCCAGCAGCCAAGATCAGGGGCCTAACTATGGCTACACCTTC.

Points on this clone: In the same sample, other DNA sequences code for this CDR3. The chain combines TRBV12-3 or TRBV12-4 with TRBJ2-1; D perhaps matches TRBD2 (6 bases). V was trimmed by 3 bases and J by 7 bases, leaving 10 bases between them. CDR3 size: 13 residues. This chain's CDR3 is CASSLGGGNEQFF. In DNA, the CDR3 is TGTGCCAGCAGTTTGGGTGGGGGGAATGAGCAGTTCTTC.

This clone has just a few counts. CDR3 DNA sequence: TGTGCCAGCGTCGCAACAAACTATGGCTACACCTTC. Residues: CASVATNYGYTF. V is TRBV28 and J is TRBJ1-2; D is uncertain. From germline, CDR1 is MDHEN and CDR2 SYDVKM. Trimming pared 8 bases from V and 2 bases from J, leaving 9 bases between. The CDR3 runs to 12 residues.